The source of this T cell receptor beta chain is a study of blood T cell repertoires in COVID-19. The overall study: Acute and convalescent COVID-19 specimens originated in the United States, Italy and Spain.

This table comes from immunoSEQ multiplex PCR, and its TCRdb copy is limited to in-frame clones, with some not included. The repertoire has approximately 140,000 clones, 79% of them found once; the top ten carry roughly 3.4%. The CDR3 length is 13 residues. Germline loops: CDR1 SGHTA, CDR2 FQGNSA. The junction had 0 bases not matched to a gene; V was cut back by 5 bases and J by 1 base. The chain uses TRBV7-2 and TRBJ2-5, with 8 nucleotides matching TRBD1. The receptor's source is a man between 60 and 70 years old with acute or convalescent COVID-19. Sequencing was performed on peripheral blood. The CDR3 loop reads CASSGQGQETQYF. The CDR3 DNA is TGTGCCAGCAGCGGACAGGGCCAAGAGACCCAGTACTTC.